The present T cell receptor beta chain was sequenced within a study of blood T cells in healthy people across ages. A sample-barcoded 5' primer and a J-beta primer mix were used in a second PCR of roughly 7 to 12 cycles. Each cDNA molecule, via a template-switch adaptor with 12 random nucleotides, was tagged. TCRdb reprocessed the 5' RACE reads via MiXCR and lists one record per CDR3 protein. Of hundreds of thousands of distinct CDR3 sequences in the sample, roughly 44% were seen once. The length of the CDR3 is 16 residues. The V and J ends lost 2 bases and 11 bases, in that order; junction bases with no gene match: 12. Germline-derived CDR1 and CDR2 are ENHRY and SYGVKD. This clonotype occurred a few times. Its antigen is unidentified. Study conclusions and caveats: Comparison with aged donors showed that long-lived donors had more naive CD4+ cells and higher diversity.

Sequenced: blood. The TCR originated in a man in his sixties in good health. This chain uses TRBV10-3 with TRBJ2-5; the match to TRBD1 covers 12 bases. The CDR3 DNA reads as TGTGCCATCAGTGAGACCGGGACAGGGGGCTTCAATGAGCAGTACTTC. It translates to CAISETGTGGFNEQYF.